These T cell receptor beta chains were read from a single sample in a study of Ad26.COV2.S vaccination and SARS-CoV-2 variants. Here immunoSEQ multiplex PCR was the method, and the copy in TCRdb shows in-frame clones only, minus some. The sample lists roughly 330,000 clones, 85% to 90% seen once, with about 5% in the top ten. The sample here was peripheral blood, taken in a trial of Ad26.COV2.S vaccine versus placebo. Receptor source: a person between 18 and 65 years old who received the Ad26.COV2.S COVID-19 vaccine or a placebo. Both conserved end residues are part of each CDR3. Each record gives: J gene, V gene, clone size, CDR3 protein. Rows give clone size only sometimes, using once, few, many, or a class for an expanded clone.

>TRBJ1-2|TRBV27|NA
CASSLSSRRGYTF
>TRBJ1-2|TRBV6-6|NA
CASRYTGEGGYTF
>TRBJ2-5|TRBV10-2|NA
CASRGLQETQYF
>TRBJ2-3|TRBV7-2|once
CASSLANSGGTHTDTQYF
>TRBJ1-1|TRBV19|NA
CASSIGGGRTEAFF
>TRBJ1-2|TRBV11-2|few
CASSPSGAGHGGGYGYTF
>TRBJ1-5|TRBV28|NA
CASSLFGGSKLGLGNQPQHF
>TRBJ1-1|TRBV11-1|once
CASSLVTVNTEAFF
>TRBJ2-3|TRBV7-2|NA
CASSSERGGWTDTQYF
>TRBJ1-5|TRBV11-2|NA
CASSRLNGNQPQHF
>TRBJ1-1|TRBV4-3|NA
CASSQIGGLGNTEAFF
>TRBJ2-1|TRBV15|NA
CATSRDRSGGYNEQFF
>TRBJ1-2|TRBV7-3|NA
CASSPTPGGDPYGYTF
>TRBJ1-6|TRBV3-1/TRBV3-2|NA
CASSQEAFHYNSPLHF
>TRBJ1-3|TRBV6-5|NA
CASSYSRTGNTIYF
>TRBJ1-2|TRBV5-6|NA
CASTIGVGYTF
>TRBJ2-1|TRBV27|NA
CAIRHGNEQFF
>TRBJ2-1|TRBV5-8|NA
CASSFPGSGQFF
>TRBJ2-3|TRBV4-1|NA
CASQTRYSTDTQYF
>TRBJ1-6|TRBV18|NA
CASSQLTSRGGSPLHF
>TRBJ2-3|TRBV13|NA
CASSPRQSTDTQYF
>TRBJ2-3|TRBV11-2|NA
CASSSPYTDTQYF
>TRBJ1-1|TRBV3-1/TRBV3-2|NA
CASSQVPRDTEAFF
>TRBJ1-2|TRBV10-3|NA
CAIRSMREGYGYTF
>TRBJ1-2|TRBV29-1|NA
CSVEPQGSNYGYTF
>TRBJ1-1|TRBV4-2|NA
CASSQTGGWEAFF
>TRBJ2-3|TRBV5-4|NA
CASSLAGELGPTDTQYF
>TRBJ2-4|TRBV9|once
CASSGAKNIQYF
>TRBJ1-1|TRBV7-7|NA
CASSSLTDMNTEAFF
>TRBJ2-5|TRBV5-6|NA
CASSYWGRGATQYF
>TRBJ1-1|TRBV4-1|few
CASRRTGMNTEAFF
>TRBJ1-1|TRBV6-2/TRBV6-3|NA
CASSARGGREAFF
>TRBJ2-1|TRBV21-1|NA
CASSKGDKPGAENEQFF
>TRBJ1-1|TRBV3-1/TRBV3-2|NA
CASSQDGLGIEAFF
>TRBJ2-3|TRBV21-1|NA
CASALRAGGDTDTQYF
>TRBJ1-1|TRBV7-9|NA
CASTLLGLQRLNTEAFF
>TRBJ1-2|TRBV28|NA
CASSNLWTGEGVTF
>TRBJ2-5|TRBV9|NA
CASSVGPGRVETQYF